This T cell receptor beta chain is from a study of cytomegalovirus exposure and HLA in healthy donors. For the study at large: Previous work identified 100 million or so unique TCR beta sequences from around 200 million T cells.

The PCR used 60 Vbeta and 13 Jbeta primers. Original handling: Later analysis identified 65 million to 80 million unique TCR beta chains, about 11 million shared. Using immunoSEQ multiplex PCR, the repertoire was profiled, and TCRdb retains in-frame clones only, with some absent. That table supplies the V and J calls and clone size; D and trimming were determined from the DNA. The sample includes around 180,000 clones, 65% to 85% of them seen just once. Trimming at V came to 4 bases and at J to 7 bases, leaving 3 bases not matched to a gene. The germline CDR1 and CDR2 sequences are MNHEY and SVGAGI. This CDR3 spans 12 amino acids.

The sample consisted of PBMCs. J is TRBJ2-7 and V is TRBV6-5; 8 positions match TRBD1. This sequence originates from a man aged 55 to 70 in good health and CMV-seronegative. CDR3 in amino acids: CASSFTGGEQYF. For the CDR3, the DNA is TGTGCCAGCAGTTTTACAGGGGGGGAGCAGTACTTC.